A selection of T cell receptor beta chains follows, all from one sample in a study of cytomegalovirus exposure and HLA in healthy donors. Here immunoSEQ multiplex PCR was the method, and the copy in TCRdb shows in-frame clones only, minus some. The sample records about 130,000 clones, over 70% being singletons. The sequenced sample consisted of PBMCs. These receptors were taken from a female donor in good health and CMV-seronegative. The CDR3 runs from the conserved cysteine through the conserved F or W. A D gene is named only where the DNA matches it firmly. Some rows mark clone size as missing; the rest say once, few, many or name a class of expanded clone.

CDR3aa	CDR3nt	abundance	d_gene	j_gene	v_gene
CASSLQQATDTQYF	TGCGCCAGCAGCTTGCAGCAGGCGACAGATACGCAGTATTTT	.	.	TRBJ2-3	TRBV5-1
CAISEWYTTDYGYTF	TGTGCCATCAGTGAGTGGTATACTACTGACTATGGCTACACCTTC	.	.	TRBJ1-2	TRBV10-3
CASSVGTGETQYF	TGTGCCAGCAGCGTTGGGACAGGGGAGACCCAGTACTTC	few	TRBD1	TRBJ2-5	TRBV9
CASSSGTAFNEKLFF	TGCGCCAGCAGCTCCGGGACAGCCTTTAATGAAAAACTGTTTTTT	.	TRBD1	TRBJ1-4	TRBV5-1
CASSQGQGLGTEAFF	TGTGCCAGCAGCCAAGGTCAGGGGCTCGGCACTGAAGCTTTCTTT	few	.	TRBJ1-1	TRBV4-2
CASSFAAGIDQPQHF	TGTGCCAGCAGCTTCGCTGCGGGCATAGATCAGCCCCAGCATTTT	.	.	TRBJ1-5	TRBV7-9
CASSSGGLAGGSGNEQFF	TGTGCCAGCAGCTCGGGGGGACTAGCGGGGGGATCGGGCAATGAGCAGTTCTTC	few	TRBD2	TRBJ2-1	TRBV7-6
CASSPSPGNTEAFF	TGTGCCAGCAGCCCGAGCCCGGGGAACACTGAAGCTTTCTTT	.	.	TRBJ1-1	TRBV6-5
CASSPPGLAGNEQFF	TGTGCCAGCAGCCCACCGGGACTAGCGGGAAATGAGCAGTTCTTC	.	TRBD2	TRBJ2-1	TRBV7-9
CASSVGTSGTGELFF	TGTGCCAGCAGCGTAGGGACTAGCGGGACCGGGGAGCTGTTTTTT	.	TRBD2	TRBJ2-2	TRBV9
CASSSPGQGGVGYTF	TGTGCCAGCAGCTCACCGGGACAGGGAGGGGTTGGCTACACCTTC	.	TRBD1	TRBJ1-2	TRBV7-2
CASSVAWTWDTQYF	TGTGCCAGCAGCGTAGCTTGGACTTGGGATACGCAGTATTTT	few	.	TRBJ2-3	TRBV9
CASSAGVVAEAFF	TGTGCCAGCTCAGCGGGGGTGGTGGCTGAAGCTTTCTTT	.	.	TRBJ1-1	TRBV18
CASSLRGGYGYTF	TGTGCCAGCAGTTTACGGGGGGGCTATGGCTACACCTTC	.	.	TRBJ1-2	TRBV28
CASSLKGGAIGTEAFF	TGTGCCAGCAGCTTAAAAGGGGGCGCGATTGGTACTGAAGCTTTCTTT	once	TRBD1	TRBJ1-1	TRBV7-3
CASSLRQGASEAFF	TGTGCCAGCAGCTTACGACAGGGGGCTAGTGAAGCTTTCTTT	.	TRBD1	TRBJ1-1	TRBV7-2
CASSFAGGLTGELFF	TGTGCCAGCAGCTTCGCGGGGGGTCTCACCGGGGAGCTGTTTTTT	.	TRBD2	TRBJ2-2	TRBV7-9
CAWTAGLVVEQYF	TGTGCCTGGACGGCGGGTCTGGTAGTCGAGCAGTACTTC	.	.	TRBJ2-7	TRBV30
CSATTAEAFF	TGCAGTGCTACTACAGCTGAAGCTTTCTTT	.	.	TRBJ1-1	TRBV20-1
CASSAGQPEAFF	TGTGCCAGCAGTGCCGGACAACCTGAAGCTTTCTTT	few	.	TRBJ1-1	TRBV25-1
CASSQEGQVFVNTEAFF	TGCGCCAGCAGCCAGGAGGGACAGGTGTTCGTGAACACTGAAGCTTTCTTT	.	TRBD1	TRBJ1-1	TRBV4-1
CASSRRAGGANTGELFF	TGCGCCAGCAGTCGACGGGCAGGGGGCGCGAACACCGGGGAGCTGTTTTTT	.	TRBD1	TRBJ2-2	TRBV10-1
CASSPRLKVGRGGSTDTQYF	TGTGCCAGCAGCCCACGACTTAAAGTTGGGCGGGGGGGGAGCACAGATACGCAGTATTTT	.	TRBD2	TRBJ2-3	TRBV9
CASSGSRAGSDTQYF	TGTGCCAGCTCCGGCAGCAGGGCCGGATCAGATACGCAGTATTTT	.	.	TRBJ2-3	TRBV7-6
CASSLGQANEKLFF	TGCGCCAGCAGCCTCGGACAGGCGAATGAAAAACTGTTTTTT	.	TRBD1	TRBJ1-4	TRBV4-1
CASSLTWGPATGELFF	TGTGCCAGCAGCTTGACCTGGGGCCCCGCCACCGGGGAGCTGTTTTTT	.	.	TRBJ2-2	TRBV13
CASSPPGQGVNEQFF	TGTGCCAGCAGCCCCCCGGGACAGGGTGTAAATGAGCAGTTCTTC	.	TRBD1	TRBJ2-1	TRBV11-2
CASSPFRTGANVLTF	TGTGCCAGCAGCCCGTTCAGAACGGGGGCCAACGTCCTGACTTTC	.	.	TRBJ2-6	TRBV27
CASSLRTSGPPYEQYF	TGTGCCAGCAGTTTACGGACTAGCGGGCCCCCCTACGAGCAGTACTTC	once	TRBD2	TRBJ2-7	TRBV6-5
CASSNAGSYEQYF	TGTGCCAGCTCAAATGCAGGGTCCTACGAGCAGTACTTC	.	.	TRBJ2-7	TRBV18
CASSSTGLGPGELFF	TGTGCCAGCAGTTCAACGGGATTGGGCCCCGGGGAGCTGTTTTTT	.	.	TRBJ2-2	TRBV6-6
CASSAEGTGVREQYF	TGTGCCAGCAGCGCCGAGGGAACAGGGGTGCGGGAGCAGTACTTC	.	TRBD1	TRBJ2-7	TRBV7-2
CASSLVGGTAADTQYF	TGCGCCAGCAGCCTAGTCGGCGGGACAGCCGCAGATACGCAGTATTTT	few	.	TRBJ2-3	TRBV5-1
CASSEWIGGDVHTEAFF	TGTGCCAGCAGTGAATGGATAGGGGGCGATGTGCACACTGAAGCTTTCTTT	.	TRBD1	TRBJ1-1	TRBV6-1
CASSLQDGYTF	TGTGCCAGCAGCTTACAGGATGGCTACACCTTC	.	.	TRBJ1-2	TRBV7-2
CASSFGLAVEQYF	TGTGCCAGCAGCTTCGGACTAGCGGTCGAGCAGTACTTC	.	TRBD2	TRBJ2-7	TRBV5-6
CASSGTRGAYEQYF	TGCGCCAGCAGCGGGACCAGGGGGGCCTACGAGCAGTACTTC	.	.	TRBJ2-7	TRBV10-1
CASSLVQIYNEQFF	TGTGCCAGCAGCTTGGTGCAGATCTACAATGAGCAGTTCTTC	.	.	TRBJ2-1	TRBV5-6
CASSQDIDTVYGYTF	TGTGCCAGCAGCCAAGATATCGACACTGTCTATGGCTACACCTTC	.	.	TRBJ1-2	TRBV14
CASSPGTGGTEAFF	TGTGCCAGCAGCCCCGGGACAGGGGGCACTGAAGCTTTCTTT	.	TRBD1	TRBJ1-1	TRBV6-5
CAWMSGGHGYTF	TGTGCCTGGATGTCAGGGGGTCATGGCTACACCTTC	.	TRBD1	TRBJ1-2	TRBV30
CAWSRTREVGELFF	TGTGCCTGGAGCCGTACACGAGAGGTCGGGGAGCTGTTTTTT	.	.	TRBJ2-2	TRBV30
CSWRDREYEQYF	TGCAGTTGGCGGGACAGGGAATACGAGCAGTACTTC	few	TRBD1	TRBJ2-7	TRBV29-1
CAWSQINQPQHF	TGTGCTTGGTCCCAGATCAATCAGCCCCAGCATTTT	.	.	TRBJ1-5	TRBV30
CASSLGREQFF	TGCGCCAGCAGCTTGGGTCGTGAGCAGTTCTTC	.	.	TRBJ2-1	TRBV5-1
CASSVAEGGSYEKLFF	TGTGCCAGCAGCGTGGCCGAAGGGGGATCATATGAAAAACTGTTTTTT	.	.	TRBJ1-4	TRBV9
CASSVGSTSTDTQYF	TGTGCCAGCAGCGTAGGAAGCACCAGCACAGATACGCAGTATTTT	.	.	TRBJ2-3	TRBV9
CASTARGQINQPQHF	TGTGCCAGCACAGCCAGGGGGCAAATCAATCAGCCCCAGCATTTT	.	TRBD1	TRBJ1-5	TRBV5-8
CASSSFGTDTQYF	TGTGCCAGCAGTTCTTTCGGCACAGATACGCAGTATTTT	.	.	TRBJ2-3	TRBV27
CASSAQGYGELFF	TGTGCCAGCAGCGCACAGGGTTACGGGGAGCTGTTTTTT	.	.	TRBJ2-2	TRBV7-6
CASSFGLAGYPQFF	TGTGCCAGCAGTTTCGGCCTAGCGGGATACCCGCAGTTCTTC	once	TRBD2	TRBJ2-1	TRBV27
CAIRGTSGSSYNEQFF	TGTGCCATCAGGGGGACTAGCGGGAGCTCCTACAATGAGCAGTTCTTC	.	TRBD2	TRBJ2-1	TRBV10-3
CASSLLAGVNIQYF	TGTGCCAGCAGCCTACTAGCGGGGGTGAACATTCAGTACTTC	.	TRBD2	TRBJ2-4	TRBV2
CASSIKGLASNEQFF	TGTGCCAGTAGTATCAAGGGACTAGCAAGCAATGAGCAGTTCTTC	.	TRBD2	TRBJ2-1	TRBV19